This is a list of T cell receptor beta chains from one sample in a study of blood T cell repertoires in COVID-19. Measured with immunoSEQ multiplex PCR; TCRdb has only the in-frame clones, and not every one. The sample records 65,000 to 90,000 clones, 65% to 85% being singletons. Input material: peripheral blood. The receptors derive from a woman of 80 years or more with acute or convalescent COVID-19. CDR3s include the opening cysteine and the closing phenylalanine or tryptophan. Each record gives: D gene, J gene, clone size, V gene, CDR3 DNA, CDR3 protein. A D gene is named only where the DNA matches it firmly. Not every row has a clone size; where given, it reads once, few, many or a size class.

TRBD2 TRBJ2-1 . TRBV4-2 TGTGCCAGCAGCCAAGTAGGGACTAGGCAATACAATGAGCAGTTCTTC CASSQVGTRQYNEQFF
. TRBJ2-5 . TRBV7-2 TGTGCCAGCAGCTTTACTCGAGAGCAAGAGACCCAGTACTTC CASSFTREQETQYF
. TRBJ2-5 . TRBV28 TGTGCCAGCAGTCCACAGCGGATCGCGAAAGAGACCCAGTACTTC CASSPQRIAKETQYF
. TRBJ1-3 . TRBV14 TGTGCCAGCAGCCAAGATTGGGGAGGCGGAAACACCATATATTTT CASSQDWGGGNTIYF
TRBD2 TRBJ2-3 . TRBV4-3 TGCGCCAGCAGCCAAGATCCTCTAGCGGCCACCCAGGTGGTAAATACGCAGTATTTT CASSQDPLAATQVVNTQYF
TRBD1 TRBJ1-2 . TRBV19 TGTGCCAGTAGTACCGGACAGGGGGGCGGCTACACCTTC CASSTGQGGGYTF
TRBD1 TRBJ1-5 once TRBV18 TGTGCCAGCTCACCACAGCCGGCAGGGGGCGGCAATCAGCCCCAGCATTTT CASSPQPAGGGNQPQHF
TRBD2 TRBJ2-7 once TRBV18 TGTGCCAGCTCAGAGAGCGGGGGGTACTCCTACGAGCAGTACTTC CASSESGGYSYEQYF
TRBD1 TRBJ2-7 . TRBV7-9 TGTGCCAGCAGCTTGGGACAGGGGGCGATCTACGAGCAGTACTTC CASSLGQGAIYEQYF
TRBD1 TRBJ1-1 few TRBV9 TGTGCCAGCAGCGTAGGGGACAGGACTGAAGCTTTCTTT CASSVGDRTEAFF
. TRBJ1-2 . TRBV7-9 TGTGCCAGCAGCTTAAGTTCTAAGGGGCAGAGAGGTGGCTACACCTTC CASSLSSKGQRGGYTF
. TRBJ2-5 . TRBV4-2 TGTGCCAGCAGCCAAGGTGCGGGAGAGACCCAGTACTTC CASSQGAGETQYF
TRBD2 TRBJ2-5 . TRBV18 TGTGCCAGCTCACCAAGGCTAGCGGGAGGGGAGACCCAGTACTTC CASSPRLAGGETQYF
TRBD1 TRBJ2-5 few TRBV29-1 TGCAGCGTCCGACAGGGGGCATCGCAAGAGACCCAGTACTTC CSVRQGASQETQYF
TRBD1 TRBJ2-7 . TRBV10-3 TGTGCCATCAGTGAGGGGACAGGGTCCTACGAGCAGTACTTC CAISEGTGSYEQYF
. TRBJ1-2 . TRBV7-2 TGTGCCAGCAGCTCCCCCCGGGGAACTTTAACTGGCTACACCTTC CASSSPRGTLTGYTF
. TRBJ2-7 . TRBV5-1 TGCGCCAGCAGCTTGGACAGACCCTACGAGCAGTACTTC CASSLDRPYEQYF
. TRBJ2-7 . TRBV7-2 TGTGCCAGCAGCTTAACCGAGGAGGCCGAGCAGTACTTC CASSLTEEAEQYF
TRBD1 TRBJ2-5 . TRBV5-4 TGTGCCAGCAGCACCAAACAGGGGGCAAAGGAGACCCAGTACTTC CASSTKQGAKETQYF
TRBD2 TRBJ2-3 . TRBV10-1 TGCGCCAGCAGTGACAGGACTAGCCAAGATACGCAGTATTTT CASSDRTSQDTQYF
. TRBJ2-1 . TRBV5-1 TGCGCCAGCGCCCCCGGGGGGCCCAATGAGCAGTTCTTC CASAPGGPNEQFF
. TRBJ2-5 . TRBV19 TGTGCCAGTAGTACAGACTTCCAAGAGACCCAGTACTTC CASSTDFQETQYF
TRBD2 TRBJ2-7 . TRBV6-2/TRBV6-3 TGTGCCAGCAGTGTCGGGACTAGCGATTACTACGAGCAGTACTTC CASSVGTSDYYEQYF
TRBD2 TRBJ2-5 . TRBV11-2 TGTGCCAGCAGCCCAGAAGCGGGAGAGGGAGAGACCCAGTACTTC CASSPEAGEGETQYF
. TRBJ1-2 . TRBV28 TGTGCCAGCACCCCTGGAGGCCGGGGGAAGGGAGTAGGCTACACCTTC CASTPGGRGKGVGYTF
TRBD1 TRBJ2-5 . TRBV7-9 TGTGCCAGCAGACCAGGGACAGCCCAAGAGACCCAGTACTTC CASRPGTAQETQYF
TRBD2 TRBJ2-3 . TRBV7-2 TGTGCCAGCAGCCACGGGACTAGCCGAAGGATAGATACGCAGTATTTT CASSHGTSRRIDTQYF
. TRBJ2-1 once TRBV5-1 TGCGCCAGCAGCTTGGAGCCTGGGACAACCTACAATGAGCAGTTCTTC CASSLEPGTTYNEQFF
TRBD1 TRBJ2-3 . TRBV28 TGTGCCAGCAGCCCTCGCCGGACAGGGCCTCTCACAGATACGCAGTATTTT CASSPRRTGPLTDTQYF
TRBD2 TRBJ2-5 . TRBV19 TGTGCCAGTAGTCTCGGGACCACCGGGACTAGCGGGAGAGGAGAGACCCAGTACTTC CASSLGTTGTSGRGETQYF
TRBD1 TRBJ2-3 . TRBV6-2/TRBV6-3 TGTGCCAGCAGTTACCCGGACAGGGGGCACTCAGATACGCAGTATTTT CASSYPDRGHSDTQYF
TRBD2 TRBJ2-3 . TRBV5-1 TGCGCCAGCAGCTCTAGGCTAGCGGGAGTAGGAGATACGCAGTATTTT CASSSRLAGVGDTQYF
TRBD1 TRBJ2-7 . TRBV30 TGTGCCTGCGAACCGGGACAGGGGGCGCGGGAGCAGTACTTC CACEPGQGAREQYF
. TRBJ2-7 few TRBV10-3 TGTGCCATCAGTGAGTCCTCAGGGGCCGAGCAGTACTTC CAISESSGAEQYF
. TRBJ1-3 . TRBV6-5 TGTGCCAGCCGTCAGACAGACGCTGGAAACACCATATATTTT CASRQTDAGNTIYF
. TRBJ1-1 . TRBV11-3 TGTGCCAGCTCTAGTAGCACTGAAGCTTTCTTT CASSSSTEAFF
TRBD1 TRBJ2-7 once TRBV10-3 TGTGCCATCAGTCCAGGCTCGGGACAGGGGGCCTACGAGCAGTACTTC CAISPGSGQGAYEQYF
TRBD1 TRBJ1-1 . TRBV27 TGTGCCAGCAGTTCGGGACAGATGAACACTGAAGCTTTCTTT CASSSGQMNTEAFF
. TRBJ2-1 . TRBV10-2 TGCGCCAGCAGCCTATCCTACAATGAGCAGTTCTTC CASSLSYNEQFF
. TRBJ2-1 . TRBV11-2 TGTGCCAGCAGCTTAAGGAGACTTCAACATGAGCAGTTCTTC CASSLRRLQHEQFF
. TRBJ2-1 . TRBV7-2 TGTGCCAGCAGCCCCGACTTGAGCTCCTACAATGAGCAGTTCTTC CASSPDLSSYNEQFF
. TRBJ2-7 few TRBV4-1 TGCGCCAGCAGCCAAGACGGCAGGGGAGTCGAGCAGTACTTC CASSQDGRGVEQYF
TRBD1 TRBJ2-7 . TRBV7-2 TGTGCCAGCAGCTCACCTAGGGGACAGGGAAGCTACGAGCAGTACTTC CASSSPRGQGSYEQYF
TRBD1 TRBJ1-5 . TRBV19 TGTGCCAGTAGTATAGGGGCAGGGGGCTATCAGCCCCAGCATTTT CASSIGAGGYQPQHF
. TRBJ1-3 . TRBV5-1 TGCGCCAGCAGCTTGGATATAGGGGCGGCTGGAAACACCATATATTTT CASSLDIGAAGNTIYF
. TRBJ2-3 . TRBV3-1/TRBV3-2 TGTGCCAGCAGCCTTGGCGGAACTAGCACAGATACGCAGTATTTT CASSLGGTSTDTQYF
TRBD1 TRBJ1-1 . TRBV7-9 TGTGCCAGCAGCTTAAGGACAGGGATTACTGAAGCTTTCTTT CASSLRTGITEAFF
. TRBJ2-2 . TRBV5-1 TGCGCCAGCAGCGGCCGGGGGGCGGTGAACACCGGGGAGCTGTTTTTT CASSGRGAVNTGELFF
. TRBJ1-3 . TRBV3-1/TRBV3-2 TGTGCCAGCAGCCTCGGGAGCTCTGGAAACACCATATATTTT CASSLGSSGNTIYF
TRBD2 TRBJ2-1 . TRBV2 TGTGCCAGCAGTGAATTAGGGCTAGCGGGAGCCTACAATGAGCAGTTCTTC CASSELGLAGAYNEQFF
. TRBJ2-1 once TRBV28 TGTGCCAGCAGTACCCCTTCGGAGTCGGATGAGCAGTTCTTC CASSTPSESDEQFF
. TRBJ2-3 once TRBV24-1 TGTGCCACCGGGGAAAAGCGGAGTTCCACAGATACGCAGTATTTT CATGEKRSSTDTQYF
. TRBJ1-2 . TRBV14 TGTGCCAGCAGCCAACGACAGTCCTATGGCTACACCTTC CASSQRQSYGYTF
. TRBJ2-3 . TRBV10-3 TGTGCCATCAAGGGGGCGGGATCCACAGATACGCAGTATTTT CAIKGAGSTDTQYF